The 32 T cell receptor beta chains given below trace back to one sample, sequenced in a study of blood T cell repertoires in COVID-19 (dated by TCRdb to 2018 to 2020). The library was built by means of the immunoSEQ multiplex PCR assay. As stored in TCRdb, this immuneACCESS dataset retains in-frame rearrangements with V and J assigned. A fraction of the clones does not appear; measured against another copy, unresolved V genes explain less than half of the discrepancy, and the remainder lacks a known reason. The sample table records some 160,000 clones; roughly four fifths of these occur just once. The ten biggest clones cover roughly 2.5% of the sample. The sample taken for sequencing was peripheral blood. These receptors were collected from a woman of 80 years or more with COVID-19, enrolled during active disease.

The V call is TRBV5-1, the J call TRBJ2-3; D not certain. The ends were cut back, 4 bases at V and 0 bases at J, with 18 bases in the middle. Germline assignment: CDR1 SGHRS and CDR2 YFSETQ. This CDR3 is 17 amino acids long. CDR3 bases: TGCGCCAGCAGCCCGGCCACTGGCGGCCCTAGCACAGATACGCAGTATTTT. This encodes CASSPATGGPSTDTQYF.

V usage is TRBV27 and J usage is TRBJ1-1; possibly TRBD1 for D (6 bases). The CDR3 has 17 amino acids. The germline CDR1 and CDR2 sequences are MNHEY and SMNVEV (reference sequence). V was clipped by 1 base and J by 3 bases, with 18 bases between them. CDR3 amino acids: CASSLFRGPLMDTEAFF. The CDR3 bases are TGTGCCAGCAGTTTATTCAGGGGTCCCCTTATGGACACTGAAGCTTTCTTT.

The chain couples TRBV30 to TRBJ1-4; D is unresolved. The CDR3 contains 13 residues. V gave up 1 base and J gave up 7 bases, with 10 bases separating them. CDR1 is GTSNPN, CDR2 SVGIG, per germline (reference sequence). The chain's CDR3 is CAWSGQEGEKLFF. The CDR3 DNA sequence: TGTGCCTGGAGTGGTCAGGAGGGTGAAAAACTGTTTTTT.

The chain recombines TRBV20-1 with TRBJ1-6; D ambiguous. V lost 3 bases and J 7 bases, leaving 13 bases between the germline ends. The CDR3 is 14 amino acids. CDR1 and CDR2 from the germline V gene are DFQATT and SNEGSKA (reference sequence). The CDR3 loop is CSASVAGRNSPLHF. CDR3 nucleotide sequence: TGCAGTGCTAGTGTAGCGGGGAGGAATTCACCCCTCCACTTT.

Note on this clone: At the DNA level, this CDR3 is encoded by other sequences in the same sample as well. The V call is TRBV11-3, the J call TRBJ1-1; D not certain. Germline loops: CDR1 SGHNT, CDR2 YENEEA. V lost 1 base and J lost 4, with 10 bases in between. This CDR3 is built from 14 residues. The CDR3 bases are TGTGCCAGCAGCTTAGCCCCAGGTGGCACTGAAGCTTTCTTT. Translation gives CASSLAPGGTEAFF.

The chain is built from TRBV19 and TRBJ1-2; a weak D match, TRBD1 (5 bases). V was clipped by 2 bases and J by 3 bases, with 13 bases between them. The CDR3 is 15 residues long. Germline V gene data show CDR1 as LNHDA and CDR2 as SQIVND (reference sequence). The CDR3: CASSITGAGDYGYTF. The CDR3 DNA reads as TGTGCCAGTAGTATAACCGGGGCGGGAGACTATGGCTACACCTTC.

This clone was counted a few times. CDR3 residues: CASSPGQGSTEAFF. The CDR3 nucleotides are TGTGCCAGTAGTCCCGGACAGGGCTCCACTGAAGCTTTCTTT. The rearrangement links TRBV19 to TRBJ1-1, with 8 bases aligning to TRBD1. The germline gives CDR1 LNHDA, CDR2 SQIVND (reference sequence). The CDR3 totals 14 residues. V lost 5 bases and J lost 4; bases outside the gene matches: 6. Looking up the rest from reference TRBV19 and TRBJ1-1 gives the full variable domain: DGGITQSPKYLFRKEGQNVTLSCEQNLNHDAMYWYRQDPGQGLRLIYYSQIVNDFQKGDIAEGYSVSREKKESFPLTVTSAQKNPTAFYLCASSPGQGSTEAFFGQGTRLTVV.

The CDR3 DNA reads as TGCGCCAGCAGCTTGGACAGTGGAGGTCAGCCCCAGCATTTT. It encodes CASSLDSGGQPQHF. The V and J genes are TRBV5-1 and TRBJ1-5; D call uncertain. Germline V gene lookup returns CDR1 SGHRS and CDR2 YFSETQ. The length of the CDR3 is 14 residues. Trimming pared 0 bases from V and 6 bases from J, leaving 10 bases between.

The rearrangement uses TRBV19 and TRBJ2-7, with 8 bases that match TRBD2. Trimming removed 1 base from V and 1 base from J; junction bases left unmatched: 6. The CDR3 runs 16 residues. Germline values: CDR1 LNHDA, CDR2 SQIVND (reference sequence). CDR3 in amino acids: CASSIGPRGVSYEQYF. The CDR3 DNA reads TGTGCCAGTAGTATAGGACCGCGGGGGGTGTCCTACGAGCAGTACTTC.

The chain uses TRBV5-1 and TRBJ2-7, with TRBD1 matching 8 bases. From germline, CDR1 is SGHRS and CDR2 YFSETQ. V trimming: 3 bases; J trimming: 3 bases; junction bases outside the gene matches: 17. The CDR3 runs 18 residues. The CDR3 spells CASSWTGTGPPLIYEQYF. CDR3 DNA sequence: TGCGCCAGCAGCTGGACGGGGACAGGCCCCCCTCTTATCTACGAGCAGTACTTC.

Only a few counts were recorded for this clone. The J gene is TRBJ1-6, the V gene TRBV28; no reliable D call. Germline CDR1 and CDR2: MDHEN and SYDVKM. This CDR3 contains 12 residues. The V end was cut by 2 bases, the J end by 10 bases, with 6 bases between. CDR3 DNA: TGTGCCAGCAGTTTAGGCGGGTCACCCCTCCACTTT. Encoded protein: CASSLGGSPLHF.

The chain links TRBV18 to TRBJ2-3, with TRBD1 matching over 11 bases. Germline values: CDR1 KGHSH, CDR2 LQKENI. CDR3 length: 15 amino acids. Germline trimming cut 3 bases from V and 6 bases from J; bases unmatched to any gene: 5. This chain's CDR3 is CASSPGQGAWDTQYF. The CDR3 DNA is TGTGCCAGCTCACCCGGACAGGGGGCTTGGGATACGCAGTATTTT.

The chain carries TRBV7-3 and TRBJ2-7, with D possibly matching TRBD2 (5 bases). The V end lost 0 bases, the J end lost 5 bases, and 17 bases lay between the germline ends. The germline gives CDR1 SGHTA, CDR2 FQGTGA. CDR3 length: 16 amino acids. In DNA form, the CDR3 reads TGTGCCAGCAGCTTAACGCCAGAGAGAGGGCCTCACGAGCAGTACTTC. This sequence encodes CASSLTPERGPHEQYF.

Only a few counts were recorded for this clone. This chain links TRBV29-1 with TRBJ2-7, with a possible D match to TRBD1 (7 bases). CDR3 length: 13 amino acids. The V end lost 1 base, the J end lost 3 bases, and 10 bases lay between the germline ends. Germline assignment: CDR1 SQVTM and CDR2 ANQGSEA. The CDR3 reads CSVEGQGGYEQYF. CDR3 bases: TGCAGCGTTGAAGGCCAGGGGGGCTACGAGCAGTACTTC.

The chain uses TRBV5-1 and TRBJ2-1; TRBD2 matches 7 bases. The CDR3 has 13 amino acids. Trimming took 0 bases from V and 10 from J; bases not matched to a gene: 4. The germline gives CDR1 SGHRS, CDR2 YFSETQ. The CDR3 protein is CASSLGQGGEQFF. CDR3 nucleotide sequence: TGCGCCAGCAGCTTGGGGCAGGGAGGGGAGCAGTTCTTC.

CDR3 DNA: TGTGCCAGCAGCGCCGGGACAGGGTATGGCTACACCTTC. It is translated as CASSAGTGYGYTF. The rearrangement joins TRBV9 to TRBJ1-2; 9 bases map to TRBD1. This CDR3 comprises 13 residues. V shed 3 bases and J 5 bases; nucleotides not matched to a gene: 2. Germline values: CDR1 SGDLS, CDR2 YYNGEE. The complete variable domain, with remaining parts taken from reference TRBV9 and TRBJ1-2, reads DSGVTQTPKHLITATGQRVTLRCSPRSGDLSVYWYQQSLDQGLQFLIQYYNGEERAKGNILERFSAQQFPDLHSELNLSSLELGDSALYFCASSAGTGYGYTFGSGTRLTVV.

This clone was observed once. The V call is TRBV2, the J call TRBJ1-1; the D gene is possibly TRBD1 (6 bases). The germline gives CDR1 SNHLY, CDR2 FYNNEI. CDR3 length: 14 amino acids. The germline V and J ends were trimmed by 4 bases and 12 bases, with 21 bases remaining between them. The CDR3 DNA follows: TGTGCCAGCAGTGTCCGGACAAGTACAGGGAACTCTTTCTTT. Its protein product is CASSVRTSTGNSFF.

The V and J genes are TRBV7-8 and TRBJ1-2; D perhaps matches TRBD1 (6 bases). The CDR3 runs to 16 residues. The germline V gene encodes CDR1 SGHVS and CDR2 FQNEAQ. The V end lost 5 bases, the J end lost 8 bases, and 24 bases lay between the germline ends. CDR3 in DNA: TGTGCCAGCAGCCCTTTTGGGGGCCTCTCTATGCTCGGCTACACCTTC. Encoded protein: CASSPFGGLSMLGYTF. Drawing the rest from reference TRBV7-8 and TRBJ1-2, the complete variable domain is GAGVSQSPRYKVAKRGQDVALRCDPISGHVSLFWYQQALGQGPEFLTYFQNEAQLDKSGLPSDRFFAERPEGSVSTLKIQRTQQEDSAVYLCASSPFGGLSMLGYTFGSGTRLTVV.

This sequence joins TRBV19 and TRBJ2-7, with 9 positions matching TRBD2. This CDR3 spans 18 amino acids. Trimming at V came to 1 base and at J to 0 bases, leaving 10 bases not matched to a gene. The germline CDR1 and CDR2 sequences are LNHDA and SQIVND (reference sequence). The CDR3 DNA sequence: TGTGCCAGTAGTATAGCCGCGCCGACTAGCGGTGGCTCCTACGAGCAGTACTTC. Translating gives CASSIAAPTSGGSYEQYF.

The CDR3 DNA reads TGCAGCGTTGACTTCGTAGGCCGGACACAGGGGACGCATGGCTACACCTTC. Amino acid sequence: CSVDFVGRTQGTHGYTF. The gene calls are TRBV29-1 and TRBJ1-2; 7 positions agree with TRBD1. V was pared by 3 bases and J by 6 bases, with 19 bases of the junction left unmatched. This CDR3 region has 17 residues. CDR1 is SQVTM and CDR2 is ANQGSEA in the germline V gene.

In DNA, the CDR3 is TGCAGCGTTGCAGGGAACGAGCAGTACTTC. The encoded protein is CSVAGNEQYF. V gene TRBV29-1 combines with J gene TRBJ2-7, with a weak D call TRBD1 (5 bases). V was cut by 4 bases and J by 5 bases, with 6 bases left in between. There are 10 residues in the CDR3. The germline gives CDR1 SQVTM, CDR2 ANQGSEA.

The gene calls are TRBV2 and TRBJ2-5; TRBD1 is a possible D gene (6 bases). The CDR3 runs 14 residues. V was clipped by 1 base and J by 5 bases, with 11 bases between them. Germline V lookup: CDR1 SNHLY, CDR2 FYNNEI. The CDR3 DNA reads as TGTGCCAGCAGTGAAGTTGGGGGCTGGGAGACCCAGTACTTC. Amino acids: CASSEVGGWETQYF. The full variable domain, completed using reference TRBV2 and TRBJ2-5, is EPEVTQTPSHQVTQMGQEVILRCVPISNHLYFYWYRQILGQKVEFLVSFYNNEISEKSEIFDDQFSVERPDGSNFTLKIRSTKLEDSAMYFCASSEVGGWETQYFGPGTRLLVL.

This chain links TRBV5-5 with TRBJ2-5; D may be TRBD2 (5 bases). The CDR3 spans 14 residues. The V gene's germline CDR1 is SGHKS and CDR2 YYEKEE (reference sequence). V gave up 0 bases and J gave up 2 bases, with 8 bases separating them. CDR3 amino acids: CASSLVRGQETQYF. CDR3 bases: TGTGCCAGCAGCTTGGTTCGGGGACAAGAGACCCAGTACTTC.

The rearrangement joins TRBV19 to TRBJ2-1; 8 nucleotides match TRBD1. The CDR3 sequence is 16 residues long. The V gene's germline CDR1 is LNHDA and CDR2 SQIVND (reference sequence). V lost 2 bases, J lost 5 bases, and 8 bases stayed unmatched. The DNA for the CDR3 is TGTGCCAGTAGTATAAGGCAGGGGGCCGGGGACAATGAGCAGTTCTTC. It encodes CASSIRQGAGDNEQFF.

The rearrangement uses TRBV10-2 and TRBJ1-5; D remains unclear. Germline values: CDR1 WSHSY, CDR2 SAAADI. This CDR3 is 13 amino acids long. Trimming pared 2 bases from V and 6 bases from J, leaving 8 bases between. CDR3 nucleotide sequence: TGCGCCAGCAGTGAGCTAAAACGTCAGCCCCAGCATTTT. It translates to CASSELKRQPQHF.

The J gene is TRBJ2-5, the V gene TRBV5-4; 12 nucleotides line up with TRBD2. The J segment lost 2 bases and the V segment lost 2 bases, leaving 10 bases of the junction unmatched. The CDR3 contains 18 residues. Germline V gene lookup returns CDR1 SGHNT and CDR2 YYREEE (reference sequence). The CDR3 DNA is TGTGCCAGCAGCTTAAGTGTTCTAGCGGGAGGGGGACAAGAGACCCAGTACTTC. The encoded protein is CASSLSVLAGGGQETQYF.

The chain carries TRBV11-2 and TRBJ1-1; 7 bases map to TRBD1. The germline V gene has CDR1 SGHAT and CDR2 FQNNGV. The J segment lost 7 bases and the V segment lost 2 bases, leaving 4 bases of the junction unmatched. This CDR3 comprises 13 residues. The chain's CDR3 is CASSLRDSLEAFF. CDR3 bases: TGTGCCAGCAGCTTACGGGACAGCCTTGAAGCTTTCTTT.

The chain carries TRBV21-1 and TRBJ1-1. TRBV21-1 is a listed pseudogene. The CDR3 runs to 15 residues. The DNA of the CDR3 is TGTGCCAGCAGCGCCGGTAAGGAGGGAGGCACTGAAGCTTTCTTT. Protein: CASSAGKEGGTEAFF.

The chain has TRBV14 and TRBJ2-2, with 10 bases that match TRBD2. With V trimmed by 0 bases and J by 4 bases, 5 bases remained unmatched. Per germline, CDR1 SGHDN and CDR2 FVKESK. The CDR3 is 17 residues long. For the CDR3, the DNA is TGTGCCAGCAGCCAAGAATGGCTAGCGGGAGTCACCGGGGAGCTGTTTTTT. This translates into CASSQEWLAGVTGELFF.

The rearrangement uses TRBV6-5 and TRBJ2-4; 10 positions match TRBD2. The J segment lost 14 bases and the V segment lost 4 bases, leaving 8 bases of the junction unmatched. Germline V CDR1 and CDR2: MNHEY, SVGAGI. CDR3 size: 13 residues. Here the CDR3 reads CASSSTPSGSKYF. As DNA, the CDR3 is TGTGCCAGCAGTTCCACTCCTAGCGGGAGTAAGTACTTC.

The CDR3 region has the DNA TGCGCCAGCAGCTATACAGGGAACAGAAGAAGCACAGATACGCAGTATTTT. Translating gives CASSYTGNRRSTDTQYF. The V and J genes are TRBV5-1 and TRBJ2-3; a weak D match, TRBD1 (6 bases). CDR1 and CDR2 from the germline V gene are SGHRS and YFSETQ. Trimming left V 3 bases short and J 0 bases short, with 17 bases between. This CDR3 is built from 17 residues.

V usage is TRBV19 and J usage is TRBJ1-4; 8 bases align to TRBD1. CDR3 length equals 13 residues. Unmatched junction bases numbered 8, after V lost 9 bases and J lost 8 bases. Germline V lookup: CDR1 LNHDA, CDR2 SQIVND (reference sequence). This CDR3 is CASRTGLREKLFF. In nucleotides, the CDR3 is TGTGCCAGCCGGACAGGGTTACGCGAAAAACTGTTTTTT.